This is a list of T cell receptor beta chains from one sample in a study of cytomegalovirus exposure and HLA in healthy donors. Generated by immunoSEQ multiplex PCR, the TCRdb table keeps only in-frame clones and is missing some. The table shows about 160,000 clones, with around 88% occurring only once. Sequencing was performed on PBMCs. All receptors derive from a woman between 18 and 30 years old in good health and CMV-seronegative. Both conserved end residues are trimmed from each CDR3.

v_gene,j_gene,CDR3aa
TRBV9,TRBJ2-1,ASSVDPLTGANEQF
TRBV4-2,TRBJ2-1,ASSQDPQRGGLMGQF
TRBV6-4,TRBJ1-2,ASSEGYRGGYT
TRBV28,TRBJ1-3,ASSFSGSGNTIY
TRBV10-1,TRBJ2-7,ASSEGPAGGYRPYEQY
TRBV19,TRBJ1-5,ASSIVGVSQPQH
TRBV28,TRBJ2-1,ASSFWDIGPNEQF
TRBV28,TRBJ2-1,ASLTAGGPMDEQF
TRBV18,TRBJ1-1,ASSPTGETEAF
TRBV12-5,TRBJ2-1,ASGSDSPEQF
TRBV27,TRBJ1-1,ASIGGGRGQAF
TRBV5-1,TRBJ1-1,ASSYPGTVNTEAF
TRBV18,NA,ASYRGGQYEQY
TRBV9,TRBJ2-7,ASSPRPGQGLYEQY
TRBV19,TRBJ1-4,ASSIAGLIKQEEKLF
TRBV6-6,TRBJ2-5,ASSYSISAQQETQY
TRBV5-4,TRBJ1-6,ASSLADRVNSPLH
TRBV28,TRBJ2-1,ASTQSLIAGNEQF
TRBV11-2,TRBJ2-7,ASSLLIAGYEQY
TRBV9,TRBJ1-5,ASSVDDRAQPQH
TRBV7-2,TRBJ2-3,ASSPYRTEAGGQRDTQY
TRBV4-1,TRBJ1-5,ASSAITGGYQPQH
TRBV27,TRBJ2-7,ASSSGTALGEQY
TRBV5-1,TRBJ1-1,ASSLDQGRLEAF
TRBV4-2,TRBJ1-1,ASSQDLRGGNTEAF
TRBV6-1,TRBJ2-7,ASSELTASHPYEQY
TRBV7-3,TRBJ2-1,ASSLKREGHNEQF
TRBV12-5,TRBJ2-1,ASGLGLADYNEQF
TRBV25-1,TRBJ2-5,ASSEQGREETQY
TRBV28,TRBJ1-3,ASRLGGRNTIY
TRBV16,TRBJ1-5,ASGGVNQPQH